This entry is about one T cell receptor beta chain. Here immunoSEQ multiplex PCR was the method, and the copy in TCRdb shows in-frame clones only, minus some. The sample holds some 150,000 clones; over 70% are singletons and the top ten take over 8%. The CDR3 runs 12 residues. Germline values: CDR1 SGHNT, CDR2 YENEEA. V lost 5 bases and J 1 base, leaving 4 bases between the germline ends. This entry belongs to a study of T cell responses to AZD1222 COVID-19 vaccine. The TCR was taken from an adult who received the AZD1222 COVID-19 vaccine. V and J are TRBV11-3 and TRBJ2-3; D remains unclear. Sequenced material: peripheral blood, taken 28 days after the second AZD1222 dose. The CDR3 loop is CASSLRTDTQYF. As DNA, the CDR3 is TGTGCCAGCAGCCTACGCACAGATACGCAGTATTTT.